These 5 T cell receptor beta chains were sequenced from one sample in a study of metastatic and nonmetastatic thyroid tumors. TCRdb re-clonotyped the PCR reads through MiXCR. The sample consists of 75,000 to 100,000 clones, about 12% of them appearing once. All patients were untreated before thyroid surgery. The source material was blood. These receptors were obtained from a female donor with papillary thyroid cancer or a benign thyroid nodule (not recorded which). Some clones in this sample may be carry-over from other donors' samples.

This clone was seen at least ten times. V and J are TRBV12-5 and TRBJ1-1, with no clear D. The length of the CDR3 is 16 residues. Per germline, CDR1 LGHNT and CDR2 FRNRAP. V dropped 8 bases and J dropped 0 bases, with 19 bases sitting between them. This chain's CDR3 is CASSEGPTNLNTEAFF. The DNA of the CDR3 is TGTGCTAGTAGCGAGGGTCCTACTAATTTGAACACTGAAGCTTTCTTT. Full variable domain (rest looked up from reference TRBV12-5 and TRBJ1-1): DARVTQTPRHKVTEMGQEVTMRCQPILGHNTVFWYRQTMMQGLELLAYFRNRAPLDDSGMPKDRFSAEMPDATLATLKIQPSEPRDSAVYFCASSEGPTNLNTEAFFGQGTRLTVV.

About this clone: A much larger clone lies one base from this, so it may be a read error. The chain uses TRBV5-1 and TRBJ1-1; D is ambiguous. The V end was cut by 7 bases, the J end by 3 bases, with 13 bases between. CDR3 length equals 13 residues. Germline V gene lookup returns CDR1 SGHRS and CDR2 YFSETQ. The CDR3 spells CASSLDTYTEAFF. For the CDR3, the DNA is TGCGCCAGCTCCCTTGACACCTACACTGAAGCTTTCTTT.

This clone was observed at least ten times. This rearrangement joins TRBV3-1 to TRBJ2-1, with D perhaps TRBD2 (7 bases). Trimming took off 0 bases at V and 6 bases at J, with 15 bases between the two ends. The CDR3 consists of 16 residues. Germline V gives CDR1 LGHDT, CDR2 YNNKEL (reference sequence). CDR3 nucleotides: TGTGCCAGCAGCCAAGATGGCGGGGGCAGGGGCAATGAGCAGTTCTTC. Amino acid sequence: CASSQDGGGRGNEQFF.

This clone was counted ten times or more. This chain links TRBV9 with TRBJ2-1; 9 positions agree with TRBD1. With V trimmed by 3 bases and J by 6 bases, 7 bases remained unmatched. CDR1 SGDLS and CDR2 YYNGEE come from the germline V gene. This CDR3 has 15 amino acids. This CDR3 is CASSAQDRGFNEQFF. In DNA form, the CDR3 reads TGTGCCAGCAGCGCCCAGGACAGGGGTTTCAATGAGCAGTTCTTC.

In this sample, this clone turned up many times. The chain employs TRBV5-6 and TRBJ2-1; maybe TRBD1 (5 bases). The V end lost 0 bases, the J end lost 6 bases, and 13 bases lay between the germline ends. This CDR3 is 15 amino acids long. CDR1 SGHDT and CDR2 YYEEEE come from the germline V gene. CDR3 in amino acids: CASSLVIRVVNEQFF. In DNA form, the CDR3 reads TGTGCCAGCAGCTTGGTCATCAGGGTGGTCAATGAGCAGTTCTTC.